The sequence of this T cell receptor (beta chain) was determined in a study of OX40 agonist ivuxolimab in advanced cancers. Study in general: The diagnoses of dose-escalation patients were hepatocellular carcinoma, melanoma, renal cell or head and neck cancer.

Sampling of blood occurred at baseline, cycle 4 day 1, and cycle 7 day 1. Clones were read by immunoSEQ multiplex PCR, and TCRdb kept only the in-frame ones, dropping some. The profile covers tens of thousands of clones, with approximately 89% appearing a single time and around 0.34% taken by the ten largest. The CDR3 runs 12 residues. CDR1 is SGHTA and CDR2 is FQGNSA in the germline V gene. Trimming removed 1 base at V and 7 bases at J, with 7 bases between. This sequence was found in an adult with an advanced solid tumor such as melanoma, head and neck, liver or kidney cancer. Sequencing used CD4+ or CD8+ T cells sorted from blood, obtained in a trial of the OX40 agonist ivuxolimab. The V and J genes are TRBV7-2 and TRBJ1-1; D not resolved. For the CDR3, the DNA is TGTGCCAGCAGCTTAGGCGTGGGTGAAGCTTTCTTT. It codes for CASSLGVGEAFF.